This TCR beta chain derives from a study of molecular identifiers for immune sequencing clone quantification. TCRdb re-called the PCR reads through MiXCR, storing one row per CDR3 protein. The table shows about half a million distinct CDR3 sequences, with less than 30% occurring only once. V was shortened by 0 bases and J by 3 bases, with 16 bases between the two germline ends. The CDR3 contains 16 residues. Germline CDR1 reads DFQATT; CDR2 reads SNEGSKA (reference sequence). This clonotype occurred a few times. The clonotype comes from a human donor in good health. Some libraries in this study had Jurkat cell RNA spiked in. Sequencing was carried out using naive CD8+ T cells from blood, with Jurkat cell RNA spiked in. The subset is: FACS-sorted CD8+CD4-CCR7+CD45RA+ naive T cells. V gene TRBV20-1 combines with J gene TRBJ2-3; D is perhaps TRBD1 (7 bases). This CDR3 is CSARDLAGGRTDTQYF. Written as DNA, the CDR3 is TGCAGTGCTAGAGATCTAGCAGGGGGGCGGACAGATACGCAGTATTTT.